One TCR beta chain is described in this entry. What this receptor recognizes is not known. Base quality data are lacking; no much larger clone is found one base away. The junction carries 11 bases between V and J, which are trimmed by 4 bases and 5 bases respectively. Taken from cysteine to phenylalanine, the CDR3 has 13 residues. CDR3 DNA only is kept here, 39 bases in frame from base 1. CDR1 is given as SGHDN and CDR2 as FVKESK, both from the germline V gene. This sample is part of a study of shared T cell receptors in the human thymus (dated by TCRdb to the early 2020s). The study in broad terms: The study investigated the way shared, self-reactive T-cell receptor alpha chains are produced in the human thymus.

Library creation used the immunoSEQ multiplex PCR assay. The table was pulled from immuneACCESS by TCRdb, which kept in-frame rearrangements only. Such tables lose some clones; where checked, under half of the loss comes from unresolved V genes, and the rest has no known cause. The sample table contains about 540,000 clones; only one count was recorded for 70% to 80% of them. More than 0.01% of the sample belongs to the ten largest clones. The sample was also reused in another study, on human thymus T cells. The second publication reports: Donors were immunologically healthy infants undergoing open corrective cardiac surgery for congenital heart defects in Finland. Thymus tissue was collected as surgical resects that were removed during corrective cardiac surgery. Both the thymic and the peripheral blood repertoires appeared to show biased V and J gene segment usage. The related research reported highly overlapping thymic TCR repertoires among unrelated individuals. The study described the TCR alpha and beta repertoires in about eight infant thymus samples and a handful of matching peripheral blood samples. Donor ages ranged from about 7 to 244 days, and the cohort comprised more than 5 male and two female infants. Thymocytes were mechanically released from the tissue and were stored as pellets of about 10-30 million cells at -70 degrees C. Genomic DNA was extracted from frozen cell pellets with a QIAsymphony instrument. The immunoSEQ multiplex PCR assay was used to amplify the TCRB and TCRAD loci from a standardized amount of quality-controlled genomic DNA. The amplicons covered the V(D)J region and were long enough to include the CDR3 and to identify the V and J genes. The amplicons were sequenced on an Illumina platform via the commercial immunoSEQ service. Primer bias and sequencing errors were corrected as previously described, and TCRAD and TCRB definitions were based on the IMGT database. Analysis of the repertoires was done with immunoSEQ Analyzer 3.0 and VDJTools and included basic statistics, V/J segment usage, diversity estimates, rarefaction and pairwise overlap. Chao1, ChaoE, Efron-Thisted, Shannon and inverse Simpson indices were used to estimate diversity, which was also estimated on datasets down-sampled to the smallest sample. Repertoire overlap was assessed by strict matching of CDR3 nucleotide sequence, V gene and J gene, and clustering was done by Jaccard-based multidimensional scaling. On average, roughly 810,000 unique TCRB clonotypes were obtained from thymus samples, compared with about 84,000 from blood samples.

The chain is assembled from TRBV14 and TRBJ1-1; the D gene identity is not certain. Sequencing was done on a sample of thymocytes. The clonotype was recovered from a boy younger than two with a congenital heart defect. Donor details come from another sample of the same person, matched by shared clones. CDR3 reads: CASSPGGGTEAFF. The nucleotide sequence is TGTGCCAGCAGCCCCGGAGGTGGGACTGAAGCTTTCTTT.